The next 3 T cell receptor beta chains were all read from a single sample in a study of blood T cell repertoires in COVID-19. Sequenced by immunoSEQ multiplex PCR; TCRdb stores in-frame clones only, minus some. The sample consists of fewer than 250,000 clones, 85% to 90% of them appearing once. The sample taken for sequencing was peripheral blood. The origin of the receptors is a man younger than 45 with COVID-19, enrolled during active disease.

The chain combines TRBV5-4 with TRBJ2-2, with 7 bases identical to TRBD1. The V gene's germline CDR1 is SGHNT and CDR2 YYREEE (reference sequence). The J segment lost 7 bases and the V segment lost 5 bases, leaving 11 bases of the junction unmatched. The CDR3 has 15 amino acids. CDR3 DNA sequence: TGTGCCAGCAGAAAATTGACAGGGAGTAACGGGGAGCTGTTTTTT. This encodes CASRKLTGSNGELFF.

V is TRBV2 and J is TRBJ1-4, with 9 nucleotides matching TRBD1. CDR1 and CDR2 from the germline V gene are SNHLY and FYNNEI. The CDR3 contains 14 residues. Trimming cost V 6 bases and J 4 bases; bases outside gene matches: 3. CDR3 protein: CASSPTGGNEKLFF. The CDR3 nucleotides read TGTGCCAGCAGCCCGACAGGGGGTAATGAAAAACTGTTTTTT.

The CDR3 DNA reads as TGTGCCAGCAGCCCTACTAGGGACGAGCAGTACTTC. Its translation is CASSPTRDEQYF. The V gene is TRBV6-1, the J gene TRBJ2-7; tentative D call: TRBD2 (5 bases). The V end was cut by 6 bases, the J end by 5 bases, with 11 bases between. This CDR3 spans 12 amino acids. Germline V gene lookup returns CDR1 MNHNS and CDR2 SASEGT.